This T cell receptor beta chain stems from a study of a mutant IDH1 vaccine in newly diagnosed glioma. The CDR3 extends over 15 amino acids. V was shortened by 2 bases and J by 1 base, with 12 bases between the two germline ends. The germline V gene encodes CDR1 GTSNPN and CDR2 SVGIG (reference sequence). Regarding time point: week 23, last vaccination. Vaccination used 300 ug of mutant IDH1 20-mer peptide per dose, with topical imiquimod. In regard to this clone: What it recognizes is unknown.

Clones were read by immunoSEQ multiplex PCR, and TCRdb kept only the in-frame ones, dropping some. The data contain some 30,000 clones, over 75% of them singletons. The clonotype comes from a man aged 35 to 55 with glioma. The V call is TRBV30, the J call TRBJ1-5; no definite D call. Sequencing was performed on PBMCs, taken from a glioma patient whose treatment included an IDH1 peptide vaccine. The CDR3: CAWSKPPWSNQPQHF. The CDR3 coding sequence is TGTGCCTGGAGTAAACCCCCGTGGAGCAATCAGCCCCAGCATTTT.